This T cell receptor (beta chain) was retrieved from a study of CXCR3-negative and CXCR3-positive naive CD8 T cells. Study context: Every library held about 1.5 +/- 0.3 million TRB reads, and the total came to roughly 150 million. Points from the study as a whole: Surface CD5 looked about the same in the naive subsets, so the authors worked out TCR strength from TRB CDR3 properties. Naive cells positive for CXCR3 carried more hydrophobic TRB CDR3s than CXCR3-negative ones.

A remark on this clonotype: Its antigen is not known.

The length of the CDR3 is 14 residues. Germline loops: CDR1 ENHRY, CDR2 SYGVKD. The study made its TRB cDNA libraries by 5' RACE, adding UMI labels. TCRdb reprocessed the 5' RACE reads and stores each CDR3 protein as one record, lacking DNA. Its listing shows around 90,000 distinct CDR3 sequences. The TCR sequence derives from a human donor in good health. Some clones in this sample may be carry-over from other donors' samples. V and J are TRBV10-3 and TRBJ2-7; TCRdb names TRBD2, which stays unverified in the absence of DNA. What was sequenced was naive CXCR3- CD8+ T cells from blood. This sample's subset: CD45RO-CCR7+CD27+CD95- naive CD8+ T cells lacking CXCR3 (TNR3-). CDR3 sequence: CAISDGGIDYEQYF.